The entry that follows covers one TCR gamma chain sequence. With 4 bases clipped from V and 2 bases from J, the junction kept 4 bases outside the gene matches. The CDR3 covers 14 residues. Germline V gene lookup returns CDR1 EGSNGY and CDR2 YDSYNSKV. TCRdb reapplied CATT to the reads. The table shows 3,000 to 4,000 gamma-chain clones, with 61% occurring only once. This entry belongs to a study of gamma-delta chains in newborns, infants, children. Looking at the study overall: Polyclonal expansion of innate γδ T cells after birth follows microbial exposure.

V is TRGV2 and J is TRGJP2. Here the J gene was assigned by germline matching of the DNA, as TCRdb has none. The receptor's source is a child who was a newborn, infant or young child, either healthy, febrile or measles-vaccinated (not recorded which). The sample was blood. CDR3 in DNA: TGTGCCACCTGGGAACGAAGTAGTGATTGGATCAAGACGTTT. Amino acids: CATWERSSDWIKTF.